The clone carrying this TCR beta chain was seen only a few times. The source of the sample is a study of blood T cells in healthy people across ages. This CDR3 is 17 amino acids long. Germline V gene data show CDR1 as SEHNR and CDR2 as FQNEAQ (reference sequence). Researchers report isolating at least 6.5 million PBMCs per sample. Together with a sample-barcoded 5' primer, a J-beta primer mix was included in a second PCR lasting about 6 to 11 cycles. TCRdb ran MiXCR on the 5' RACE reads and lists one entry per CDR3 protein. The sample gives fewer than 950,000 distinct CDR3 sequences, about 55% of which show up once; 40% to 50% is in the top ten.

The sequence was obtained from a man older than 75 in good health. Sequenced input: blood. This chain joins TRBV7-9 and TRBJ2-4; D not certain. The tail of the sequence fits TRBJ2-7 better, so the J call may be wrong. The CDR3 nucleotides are TGTGCCAGCAGCCCCTTGCCCTCGGCAGGCCTTCCCTACGAGCAGTACTTC. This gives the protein CASSPLPSAGLPYEQYF.